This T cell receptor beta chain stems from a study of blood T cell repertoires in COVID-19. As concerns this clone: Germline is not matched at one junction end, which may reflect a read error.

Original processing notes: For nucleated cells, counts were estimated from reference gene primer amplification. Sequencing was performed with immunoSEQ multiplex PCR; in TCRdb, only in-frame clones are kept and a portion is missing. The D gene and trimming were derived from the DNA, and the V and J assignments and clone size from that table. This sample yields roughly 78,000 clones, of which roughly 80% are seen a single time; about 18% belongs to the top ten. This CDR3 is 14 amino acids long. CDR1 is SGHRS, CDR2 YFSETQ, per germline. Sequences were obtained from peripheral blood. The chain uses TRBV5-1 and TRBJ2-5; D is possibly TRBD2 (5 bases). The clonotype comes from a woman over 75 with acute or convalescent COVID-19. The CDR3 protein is CASSLRSGQEAQYF. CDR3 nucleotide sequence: TGCGCCAGCAGCCTAAGGAGCGGCCAAGAGGCCCAGTACTTC.